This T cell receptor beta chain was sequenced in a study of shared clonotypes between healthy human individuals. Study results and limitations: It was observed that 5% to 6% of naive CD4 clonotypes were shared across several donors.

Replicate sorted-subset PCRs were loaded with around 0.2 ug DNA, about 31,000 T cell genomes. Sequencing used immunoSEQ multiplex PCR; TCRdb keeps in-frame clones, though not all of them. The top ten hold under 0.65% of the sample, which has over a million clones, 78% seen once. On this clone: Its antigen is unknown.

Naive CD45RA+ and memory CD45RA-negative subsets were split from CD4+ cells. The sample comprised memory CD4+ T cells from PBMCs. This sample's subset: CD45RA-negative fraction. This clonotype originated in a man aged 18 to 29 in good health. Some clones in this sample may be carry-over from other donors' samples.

The CDR3 nucleotides read TGTGCCAGCAGCCGCACCCGACAGGACTTAGGGGGGGCCAACGTCCTGACTTTC. This gives the protein CASSRTRQDLGGANVLTF. The V and J genes are TRBV7-9 and TRBJ2-6; D perhaps matches TRBD1 (6 bases). The CDR3 has 18 amino acids. Trimming took 5 bases from V and 4 from J, leaving 21 bases between them. Germline V gives CDR1 SEHNR, CDR2 FQNEAQ (reference sequence). Full variable domain (missing parts from reference TRBV7-9 and TRBJ2-6): DTGVSQNPRHKITKRGQNVTFRCDPISEHNRLYWYRQTLGQGPEFLTYFQNEAQLEKSRLLSDRFSAERPKGSFSTLEIQRTEQGDSAMYLCASSRTRQDLGGANVLTFGAGSRLTVL.